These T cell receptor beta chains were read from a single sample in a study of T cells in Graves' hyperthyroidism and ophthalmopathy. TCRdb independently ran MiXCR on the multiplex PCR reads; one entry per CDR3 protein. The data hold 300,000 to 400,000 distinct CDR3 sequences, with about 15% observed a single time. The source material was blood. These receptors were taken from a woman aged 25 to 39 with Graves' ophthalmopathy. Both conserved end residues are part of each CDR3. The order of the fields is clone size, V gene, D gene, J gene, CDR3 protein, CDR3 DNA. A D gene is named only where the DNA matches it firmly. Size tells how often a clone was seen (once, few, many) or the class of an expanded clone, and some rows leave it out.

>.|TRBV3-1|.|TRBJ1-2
CASSRTGDVYGYTF
TGTGCCAGCAGCCGTACAGGCGATGTCTATGGCTACACCTTC
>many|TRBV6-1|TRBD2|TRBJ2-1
CASKASGGVDNEQFF
TGTGCCAGCAAGGCTAGCGGGGGGGTTGACAATGAGCAGTTCTTC
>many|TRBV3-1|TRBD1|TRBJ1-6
CASSQRQGSYSPLHF
TGTGCCAGCAGCCAACGACAGGGGAGTTATTCACCCCTCCACTTT
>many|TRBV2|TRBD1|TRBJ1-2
CASSEQGVGYTF
TGTGCCAGCAGTGAACAGGGGGTCGGCTACACCTTC
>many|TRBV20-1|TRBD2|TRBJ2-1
CSARDGTSARNEQFF
TGCAGTGCTAGAGACGGGACTAGCGCACGCAATGAGCAGTTCTTC
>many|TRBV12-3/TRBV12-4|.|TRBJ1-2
CASSLSGMGYGYTF
TGTGCCAGCAGTTTGTCAGGGATGGGGTATGGCTACACCTTC
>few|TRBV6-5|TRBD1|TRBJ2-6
CASSYPAGQGIIPSGANVLTF
TGTGCCAGCAGTTACCCAGCGGGACAGGGTATTATTCCGTCTGGGGCCAACGTCCTGACTTTC
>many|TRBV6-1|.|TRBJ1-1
CASSTQEGTTEAFF
TGTGCCAGCAGTACCCAAGAGGGGACAACTGAAGCTTTCTTT
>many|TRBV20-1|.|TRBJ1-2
CSAAPTAKNNYGYTF
TGCAGTGCGGCCCCCACAGCGAAAAATAACTATGGCTACACCTTC
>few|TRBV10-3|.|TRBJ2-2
CAISDGRGLNTGELFF
TGTGCCATCAGTGATGGGCGGGGTCTTAACACCGGGGAGCTGTTTTTT
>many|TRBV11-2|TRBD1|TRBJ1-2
CASSLDTTGREGGYTF
TGTGCCAGCAGCTTAGATACGACAGGGAGGGAGGGTGGCTACACCTTC
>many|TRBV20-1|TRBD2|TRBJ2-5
CSAREGSGGRQETQYF
TGCAGTGCTAGAGAAGGTAGCGGGGGCCGTCAAGAGACCCAGTACTTC
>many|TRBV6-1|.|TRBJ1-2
CATTPGTGPGYTF
TGTGCCACCACACCGGGCACAGGACCTGGCTACACCTTC
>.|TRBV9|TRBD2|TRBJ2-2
CASRPGLGNTGELFF
TGTGCCAGCAGGCCGGGACTAGGCAACACCGGGGAGCTGTTTTTT
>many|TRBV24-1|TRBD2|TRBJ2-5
CATSDPGGPGETQYF
TGTGCCACCAGTGATCCGGGGGGGCCAGGGGAGACCCAGTACTTC
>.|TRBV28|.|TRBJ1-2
CASSPSGRSFFGYTF
TGTGCCAGCAGCCCCTCGGGACGGAGCTTTTTTGGCTACACCTTC
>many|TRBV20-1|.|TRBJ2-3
CSARDSRDRSTDTQYF
TGCAGTGCTAGAGATTCGCGGGACCGAAGCACAGATACGCAGTATTTT
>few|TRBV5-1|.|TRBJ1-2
CASSFAGNYGYTF
TGCGCCAGCAGCTTCGCGGGGAACTATGGCTACACCTTC
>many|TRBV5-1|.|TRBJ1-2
CASSPLTGFVGRGYTF
TGCGCCAGCAGCCCCCTTACGGGGTTCGTCGGGAGGGGCTACACCTTC
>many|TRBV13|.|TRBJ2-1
CASSKRQENNEQFF
TGTGCCAGCAGCAAACGACAGGAAAACAATGAGCAGTTCTTC
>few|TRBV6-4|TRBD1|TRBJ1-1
CASSGTGGASRTEAFF
TGTGCCAGCAGTGGGACAGGGGGCGCCTCCCGCACTGAAGCTTTCTTT
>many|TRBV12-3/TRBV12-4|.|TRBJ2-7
CASSLEQVEQYF
TGTGCCAGCAGTTTAGAACAGGTCGAGCAGTACTTC
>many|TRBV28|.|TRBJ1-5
CASSNFGGGSDTQHF
TGTGCCAGCAGCAACTTTGGGGGGGGATCAGATACGCAGCATTTT
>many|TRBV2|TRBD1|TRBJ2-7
CASRADRVWDEQYF
TGTGCCAGCAGAGCAGACAGGGTGTGGGACGAGCAGTACTTC
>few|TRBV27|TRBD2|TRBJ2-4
CASSELAGGRKRVIQYF
TGTGCCAGCAGCGAACTAGCGGGGGGTCGAAAAAGAGTCATTCAGTACTTC
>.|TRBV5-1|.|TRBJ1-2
CASSLEGNTYGYTF
TGCGCCAGCAGCTTGGAGGGGAATACCTATGGCTACACCTTC
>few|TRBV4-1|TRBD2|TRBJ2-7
CASSQGGGGLYF
TGCGCCAGCAGCCAAGGGGGCGGGGGGCTGTACTTC
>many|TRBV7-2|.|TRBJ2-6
CASSLSGSTGANVLTF
TGTGCCAGCAGCCTTAGTGGTAGTACTGGGGCCAACGTCCTGACTTTC
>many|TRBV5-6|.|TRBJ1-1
CASSWGGTEAFF
TGTGCCAGCAGCTGGGGTGGGACAGAAGCTTTCTTT
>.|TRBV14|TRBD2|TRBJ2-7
CASSQLAGGPRYEQYF
TGTGCCAGCAGCCAACTAGCGGGGGGGCCTCGATACGAGCAGTACTTC
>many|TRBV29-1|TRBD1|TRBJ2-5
CSGRATTGEETQYF
TGCAGCGGGAGGGCCACGACAGGGGAAGAGACCCAGTACTTC
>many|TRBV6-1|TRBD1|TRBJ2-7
CASEGQGASYEQYF
TGTGCCAGCGAGGGGCAGGGGGCGTCCTACGAGCAGTACTTC
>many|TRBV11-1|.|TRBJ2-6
CASSLARFSGANVLTF
TGTGCCAGCAGCTTAGCGCGATTCTCTGGGGCCAACGTCCTGACTTTC